This TCR beta chain was captured in a study of beta chain features in type 1 diabetes (dated by TCRdb to about 2018). For the study in its entirety: Patients and healthy donors did not differ in mean age, gender distribution, total cell number or subset yield. A total of around 110,000,000 sorted cells were examined across all samples, and RNA yield correlated strongly with the number of cells per subset. The study compared the TCRB repertoires of sorted circulating CD4+ T cell subsets in recently diagnosed type 1 diabetes patients with those in matched healthy donors. Regulatory and stem cell-like memory subsets were obtained from only 8 patients and about eight healthy donors, while naive and central memory subsets were obtained from all 30 or so donors.

CDR1 is given as SGHTA and CDR2 as FQGTGA, both from the germline V gene. The CDR3 has 15 amino acids, counting the end cysteine and phenylalanine. The entry retains the CDR3 DNA only, 45 bases that are in frame from base 1. The germline V end is reduced by 2 bases and the J end by 10 bases; junction bases left unmatched: 9. The High Capacity cDNA Reverse Transcription Kit was used to reverse transcribe all of the isolated RNA, meaning that expressed TCRB transcripts were what got sequenced. Naive, central memory and regulatory T cell samples underwent deep immunoSEQ sequencing, averaging about 3.3 million total reads per sample. Sorted cells were lysed in RLT buffer, and RNA was extracted using DNase-treated RNeasy Micro or Mini kits according to cell number. Each cell subset was processed separately to prevent cross-contamination, with patient and healthy donor samples processed together. The immunoSEQ multiplex PCR was used to amplify TCRB sequences from cDNA, generating 87-bp fragments that spanned the CDR3 region. Sequencing of the amplicons was done on the Illumina HiSeq platform. Turning to the authors' computational methods: Synthetic template baselines were used to correct PCR bias computationally, reads within Hamming distance 2 were collapsed, and singletons that could not be merged were discarded. Reads were aligned against IMGT so that V, D and J genes, CDR3 length and insertions or deletions at six rearrangement sites could be assigned. Within each subset, clonotype counts were normalized to sorted cell number, after which true diversity and Gini coefficients were computed with the tcR R package. The overlap coefficient, calculated on TCRB nucleotide sequences, was used to measure repertoire sharing. TCRdb took over this immuneACCESS table, retaining in-frame rearrangements with V and J assigned. Such tables are incomplete; in checked studies, under half of the missing clones stem from an unresolved V gene, and the remainder is unexplained. The D gene and trimming were derived from the DNA, and the V and J assignments and clone size from that table. This sample holds about 150,000 clones; about 9.1% were observed only once. Over 2% of the sample is taken by the ten largest.

Paper-wide results and their limitations: A moderate but significant shortening of TCRB CDR3 length was observed in type 1 diabetes patients in all four CD4+ subsets. HLA sub-analyses involved small numbers of individuals, so any influence of HLA type on TCRB rearrangement remained unresolved. Patients with type 1 diabetes made fewer insertions and deleted more nucleotides at VDJ recombination sites, implying thymic rearrangement abnormalities. Shorter templates might be favored by PCR, yet because patient and control samples were amplified and corrected together, any such skew would affect both groups equally. Naive, central memory and regulatory TCRB repertoires appeared to be more similar among patients than among healthy donors. Because cDNA rather than genomic DNA was sequenced, highly expressing activated cells could have been over-represented, although no difference in activation and CD3 levels was found between groups.

Of note for this clone: Its target antigen remains unknown. Base-call qualities are not available, and no considerably larger clone is one nucleotide away.

A single peripheral blood draw of about 116 mL on average was collected from each donor into heparinised tubes. Naive, central memory, regulatory and stem cell-like memory CD4+ T cells were sorted on a BD FACSAria II using a panel including CD45RO, CCR7, CD25, CD127, CD95 and CD27. All sorted populations exceeded 95% purity. PBMCs were separated immediately by Lymphoprep density gradient centrifugation and were stained directly, without being cultured. So that batch effects would be minimized, each experiment stained and sorted samples in pairs, pairing one healthy donor with one patient. Sequencing was carried out using central memory CD4+ T cells from blood. The source is a woman under 30 in good health. Rearrangement joined TRBV7-3 to TRBJ2-1, and 9 junctional nucleotides match TRBD2. Here the CDR3 is given as CASSLVAGGSREQFF. The bases are TGTGCCAGCAGCTTAGTGGCGGGAGGGTCTCGGGAGCAGTTCTTC. Outside the CDR3, residues come from the reference TRBV7-3 and TRBJ2-1 proteins, so the full variable domain is: GAGVSQTPSNKVTEKGKYVELRCDPISGHTALYWYRQSLGQGPEFLIYFQGTGAADDSGLPNDRFFAVRPEGSVSTLKIQRTERGDSAVYLCASSLVAGGSREQFFGPGTRLTVL.